The present T cell receptor beta chain was sequenced within a study of blood T cells in healthy people across ages. Every donor provided roughly 10 milliliters of peripheral blood. This CDR3 region has 16 residues. Unmatched junction bases numbered 2, after V lost 4 bases and J lost 0 bases. Germline lookup yields CDR1 MNHEY and CDR2 SMNVEV (reference sequence). Primed by a sample-barcoded 5' primer and a J-beta primer mix, a second PCR proceeded for roughly 6 to 12 cycles. TCRdb fed the 5' RACE reads into MiXCR, producing one record per CDR3 protein. Counted here are approximately 850,000 distinct CDR3 sequences, 40% to 50% occurring once; the ten biggest clones make up roughly 19%.

Sequencing used blood. The clonotype originates from a man in his sixties in good health. J is TRBJ1-4 and V is TRBV27, with 10 nucleotides matching TRBD1. For the CDR3, the DNA is TGTGCCAGCAGTTCCGGACAGGGGGCAACTAATGAAAAACTGTTTTTT. It encodes CASSSGQGATNEKLFF.